This TCR beta chain was identified during a study of blood T cell repertoires in COVID-19. Germline-derived CDR1 and CDR2 are LNHDA and SQIVND (reference sequence). This CDR3 comprises 18 residues. V lost 3 bases and J lost 4; bases outside the gene matches: 14. Two negative PCRs, clearance, or symptom resolution were required of recovered Cohort 3 donors. As originally analysed: Estimation of nucleated cell counts was performed using reference gene primer amplification. Sequenced by immunoSEQ multiplex PCR; TCRdb stores in-frame clones only, minus some. For V, J and clone size, that table is used; D and trimming come from the DNA. This sample has more than 150,000 clones, with around 90% found just once.

The chain has TRBV19 and TRBJ2-7; 11 bases agree with TRBD1. The specimen was PBMCs or T cells enriched from blood (not recorded which). The clonotype comes from a woman in her twenties or thirties who had recovered from COVID-19. As DNA, the CDR3 is TGTGCCAGTAGTATGTTCTGGTCGGACAGGGGGCGTTCGTACGAGCAGTACTTC. This codes for CASSMFWSDRGRSYEQYF.